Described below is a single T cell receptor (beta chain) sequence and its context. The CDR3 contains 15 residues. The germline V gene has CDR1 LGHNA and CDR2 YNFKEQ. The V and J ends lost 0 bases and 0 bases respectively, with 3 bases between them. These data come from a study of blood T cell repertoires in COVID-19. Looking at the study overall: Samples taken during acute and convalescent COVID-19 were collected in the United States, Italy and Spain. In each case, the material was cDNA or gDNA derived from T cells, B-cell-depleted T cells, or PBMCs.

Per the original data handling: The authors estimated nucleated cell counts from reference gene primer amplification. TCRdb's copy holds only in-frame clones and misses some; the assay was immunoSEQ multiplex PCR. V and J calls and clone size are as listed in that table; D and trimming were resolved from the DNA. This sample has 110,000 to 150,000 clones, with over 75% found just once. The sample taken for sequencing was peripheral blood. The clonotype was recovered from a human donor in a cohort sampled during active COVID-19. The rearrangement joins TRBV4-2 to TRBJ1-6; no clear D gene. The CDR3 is CASSQDSSYNSPLHF. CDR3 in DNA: TGTGCCAGCAGCCAAGATAGCTCCTATAATTCACCCCTCCACTTT.